A few counts support the clone carrying this T cell receptor (beta chain). Antigen unknown. This entry is derived from a study of blood T cells in healthy people across ages. The CDR3 has 13 residues. V was shortened by 4 bases and J by 0 bases, with 7 bases between the two germline ends. Germline V gives CDR1 MDHEN, CDR2 SYDVKM. Each sample yielded at least 6.5 million isolated PBMCs. Study conclusions and caveats: Naive and antigen-experienced cells were not separated, limiting conclusive comparison. More naive CD4+ cells and higher diversity marked long-lived donors relative to aged donors.

Primers used in a second PCR of roughly 7 to 12 cycles were a sample-barcoded 5' primer and a J-beta primer mix. TCRdb reprocessed the 5' RACE reads with MiXCR, giving one entry per CDR3 protein. The sample includes some 800,000 distinct CDR3 sequences, 20% to 25% of them seen just once. These same records also appear under a second study, on T cells of mothers and their children.

The TCR sequence derives from a boy between 10 and 17 years old in good health. The chain carries TRBV28 and TRBJ2-7; D might be TRBD1 (6 bases). The specimen sequenced was blood. CDR3 in DNA: TGTGCCAGCAGTTGGACAGTCTCCTACGAGCAGTACTTC. Protein: CASSWTVSYEQYF.